This is a list of T cell receptor beta chains from one sample in a study of cytomegalovirus exposure and HLA in healthy donors. The assay was immunoSEQ multiplex PCR, and TCRdb's table has in-frame clones only and misses some. The repertoire includes around 140,000 clones, 80% of them detected once, and around 2.5% sits in the top ten. Sequences were obtained from PBMCs. The receptors here all came from a man between 50 and 59 years old in good health and CMV-seronegative. Both conserved end residues are part of each CDR3. D genes are given only for firm matches. Size is omitted from some rows. Given values are once, few, many or a class for expanded clones.

size: few
V: TRBV10-3
D: TRBD2
J: TRBJ2-3
DNA: TGTGCCATCAGTGGTCGGGGGACTAGCGGGAGCACAGATACGCAGTATTTT
CDR3: CAISGRGTSGSTDTQYF

size: once
V: TRBV6-1
D: TRBD1
J: TRBJ1-1
DNA: TGTGCCGGGCGGACGACAGGGCTTGACACTGAAGCTTTCTTT
CDR3: CAGRTTGLDTEAFF

size: NA
V: TRBV7-2
D: TRBD2
J: TRBJ2-1
DNA: TGTGCCAGCACCGTAATGGGACTAGCGGAGGGGAGCTCCTACAATGAGCAGTTCTTC
CDR3: CASTVMGLAEGSSYNEQFF

size: NA
V: TRBV2
D: TRBD1
J: TRBJ1-6
DNA: TGTGCCAGCAGAGACCGGACAGGAAGAATGAGCTCCTATAATTCACCCCTCCACTTT
CDR3: CASRDRTGRMSSYNSPLHF

size: NA
V: TRBV7-2
D: TRBD1
J: TRBJ2-7
DNA: TGTGCCAGCAGCGTACAGGGGGCGGTGGACGAGCAGTACTTC
CDR3: CASSVQGAVDEQYF

size: NA
V: TRBV18
D: TRBD2
J: TRBJ2-1
DNA: TGTGCCAGCAGCGGGGGGATCTCCGACAATGAGCAGTTCTTC
CDR3: CASSGGISDNEQFF

size: NA
V: TRBV7-9
D: NA
J: TRBJ1-4
DNA: TGTGCCAGCAGCTTAGGGTTCGTCGGTGAAAAACTGTTTTTT
CDR3: CASSLGFVGEKLFF

size: NA
V: TRBV7-3
D: NA
J: TRBJ1-5
DNA: TGTGCCAGCAGCACTAACAAAAATCAGCCCCAGCATTTT
CDR3: CASSTNKNQPQHF

size: NA
V: TRBV28
D: TRBD1
J: TRBJ1-6
DNA: TGTGCCAGCAGTTTCTCCAGGACAGGGGATTCACCCCTCCACTTT
CDR3: CASSFSRTGDSPLHF

size: NA
V: TRBV13
D: NA
J: TRBJ2-1
DNA: TGTGCCAGCAGCCAACCCCGAAGCGGCCGCTCCTACAATGAGCAGTTCTTC
CDR3: CASSQPRSGRSYNEQFF

size: NA
V: TRBV7-2
D: NA
J: TRBJ2-1
DNA: TGTGCCAGCAGCTCTGACCCCAGGGATGAGCAGTTCTTC
CDR3: CASSSDPRDEQFF

size: NA
V: TRBV19
D: NA
J: TRBJ2-6
DNA: TGTGCCAGTAGTATTGTAGGGGGGGGGCTTACCTCTGGGGCCAACGTCCTGACTTTC
CDR3: CASSIVGGGLTSGANVLTF

size: NA
V: TRBV6-5
D: NA
J: TRBJ1-6
DNA: TGTGCCAGCAAGAGCTCCTATAATTCACCCCTCCACTTT
CDR3: CASKSSYNSPLHF

size: NA
V: TRBV5-1
D: NA
J: TRBJ2-3
DNA: TGCGCCAGCAGCTTGGGACCGGGATCCACAGATACGCAGTATTTT
CDR3: CASSLGPGSTDTQYF

size: NA
V: TRBV5-1
D: TRBD1
J: TRBJ1-2
DNA: TGCGCCAGCAGCTCGGGACAGGGTCTTGGCTACACCTTC
CDR3: CASSSGQGLGYTF

size: NA
V: TRBV9
D: TRBD1
J: TRBJ1-1
DNA: TGTGCCAGCAGCACCCGACAGGGGGGATGGACTGAAGCTTTCTTT
CDR3: CASSTRQGGWTEAFF

size: NA
V: TRBV2
D: NA
J: TRBJ2-2
DNA: TGTGCCAGCAGCCGGACTACTAACACCGGGGAGCTGTTTTTT
CDR3: CASSRTTNTGELFF

size: few
V: TRBV6-1
D: TRBD1
J: TRBJ1-5
DNA: TGTGCCAGCCGGTCCGCAGGGGGTGGCAATCAGCCCCAGCATTTT
CDR3: CASRSAGGGNQPQHF

size: NA
V: TRBV15
D: NA
J: TRBJ2-2
DNA: TGTGCCACCAGCCAAGCCACCGGGGAGCTGTTTTTT
CDR3: CATSQATGELFF

size: NA
V: TRBV19
D: TRBD1
J: TRBJ1-6
DNA: TGTGCCAGTAGTACCCAGACAGGGTCCACCTATAATTCACCCCTCCACTTT
CDR3: CASSTQTGSTYNSPLHF

size: NA
V: TRBV6-5
D: TRBD1
J: TRBJ2-7
DNA: TGTGCCAGCAGCTCGGACAGGGGGCCCTACGAGCAGTACTTC
CDR3: CASSSDRGPYEQYF

size: once
V: TRBV9
D: TRBD2
J: TRBJ2-3
DNA: TGTGCCAGCAGCGTAGAGGTAGCGGGGAGCACAGATACGCAGTATTTT
CDR3: CASSVEVAGSTDTQYF

size: NA
V: TRBV5-6
D: TRBD1
J: TRBJ1-1
DNA: TGTGCCAGCAATGGGGACAGGGGAAACACTGAAGCTTTCTTT
CDR3: CASNGDRGNTEAFF

size: once
V: TRBV27
D: TRBD1
J: TRBJ1-1
DNA: TGTGCCAGCAGTCCAAGGGACAGGGTATACCCTGAAGCTTTCTTT
CDR3: CASSPRDRVYPEAFF

size: NA
V: TRBV5-4
D: NA
J: TRBJ2-5
DNA: TGTGCCAGCAGCTATCAGGCGGGGGCCCAAGAGACCCAGTACTTC
CDR3: CASSYQAGAQETQYF

size: once
V: TRBV2
D: TRBD2
J: TRBJ2-1
DNA: TGTGCCAGCAGTGTTAGCGGGGCCTACAATGAGCAGTTCTTC
CDR3: CASSVSGAYNEQFF

size: NA
V: TRBV2
D: NA
J: TRBJ1-2
DNA: TGTGCCAGCAGTTCCAGGGGAGATGGCTACACCTTC
CDR3: CASSSRGDGYTF

size: few
V: TRBV11-3
D: TRBD1
J: TRBJ2-1
DNA: TGTGCCAGCAGCTTGGGACAGCACGACAATGAGCAGTTCTTC
CDR3: CASSLGQHDNEQFF

size: once
V: TRBV30
D: TRBD2
J: TRBJ2-3
DNA: TGTGCCTGGAGTCCCGGAGCCGGGACTAGCCGAGGGAGCACAGATACGCAGTATTTT
CDR3: CAWSPGAGTSRGSTDTQYF

size: NA
V: TRBV5-5
D: NA
J: TRBJ1-2
DNA: TGTGCCAGCAGCTTGGCGCACAGTAACTATGGCTACACCTTC
CDR3: CASSLAHSNYGYTF

size: NA
V: TRBV7-9
D: NA
J: TRBJ1-2
DNA: TGTGCCAGCAGCTTAGGACAGCAAACGTATGGCTACACCTTC
CDR3: CASSLGQQTYGYTF

size: once
V: TRBV27
D: NA
J: TRBJ2-1
DNA: TGTGCCAGTAGCCCGGACAGTGAGGATGAGCAGTTCTTC
CDR3: CASSPDSEDEQFF

size: few
V: TRBV7-2
D: NA
J: TRBJ2-5
DNA: TGTGCCAGCAGCTTGCAGGGGGGCCGAGAGACCCAGTACTTC
CDR3: CASSLQGGRETQYF